These 16 T cell receptor beta chains share one sample of origin, sequenced in a study of human T cells and chemical hapten exposure. Time point noted: pre-sensitization, week 0. The treatment was: therapeutic diphenylcyclopropenone sensitization with weekly scalp DPC. TCRdb analysed the RACE reads with MiXCR anew, one entry per CDR3 protein. The data hold 250,000 or so distinct CDR3 sequences, with 8.6% observed a single time. The starting material was whole blood, obtained in connection with sensitization to the hapten diphenylcyclopropenone (DPC). The receptors originated from a woman aged 40 to 50 with alopecia areata. Some clones in this sample may be carry-over from other donors' samples.

This clonotype has a count of ten or more. The rearrangement uses TRBV20-1 and TRBJ2-5, with D tentatively TRBD1 (5 bases). With 1 base removed from V and 3 bases from J, the gap between germline ends came to 9 bases. The V gene's germline CDR1 is DFQATT and CDR2 SNEGSKA (reference sequence). The CDR3 is made up of 13 amino acids. The CDR3 is CSARGAGKETQYF. CDR3 bases: TGCAGTGCTAGAGGGGCAGGGAAAGAGACCCAGTACTTC.

This clonotype was found a few times. The V gene is TRBV7-3, the J gene TRBJ2-2; maybe TRBD1 (5 bases). This CDR3 has 17 residues. CDR1 and CDR2 from the germline V gene are SGHTA and FQGTGA. V was cut by 2 bases and J by 4 bases, with 17 bases left in between. CDR3 DNA: TGTGCCAGCAGCTTACCCGTGGGGCTCCTTTCCACCGGGGAGCTGTTTTTT. Amino acid sequence: CASSLPVGLLSTGELFF.

There are many counts of this clonotype. The chain employs TRBV6-2 or TRBV6-3 and TRBJ2-4; unclear D gene. Looked up from germline, CDR1 is MNHEY and CDR2 is SVGEGT. CDR3 size: 13 residues. The V gene lost 2 bases and the J gene lost 7 bases, with 9 bases spanning the gap. The chain's CDR3 is CASSYTTANIQYF. Here the CDR3 DNA reads TGTGCCAGCAGTTACACCACCGCGAACATTCAGTACTTC.

This clonotype came up many times. V usage is TRBV27 and J usage is TRBJ1-6; D call uncertain. The V and J ends lost 1 base and 7 bases respectively, with 11 bases between them. The CDR3 is 15 residues long. Germline assignment: CDR1 MNHEY and CDR2 SMNVEV (reference sequence). The CDR3 DNA sequence: TGTGCCAGCAGTTTATGGTTGGTGGGGAATTCACCCCTCCACTTT. This encodes CASSLWLVGNSPLHF.

The chain recombines TRBV20-1 with TRBJ2-3; 7 nucleotides match TRBD1. CDR1 DFQATT and CDR2 SNEGSKA come from the germline V gene (reference sequence). The CDR3 runs to 18 residues. Trimming removed 1 base from V and 2 bases from J; junction bases left unmatched: 15. The CDR3 DNA reads TGCAGTGCTAGAGCAATGCGAGGGGGCAGGGCCATCACAGATACGCAGTATTTT. This codes for CSARAMRGGRAITDTQYF.

V gene TRBV20-1 combines with J gene TRBJ2-7; TRBD2 matches at 7 bases. In germline, CDR1 is DFQATT, CDR2 SNEGSKA (reference sequence). The CDR3 extends over 15 amino acids. With V trimmed by 0 bases and J by 0 bases, 5 bases remained unmatched. For the CDR3, the DNA is TGCAGTGCTAGAGATTTAGCGGGCCGCTCCTACGAGCAGTACTTC. This codes for CSARDLAGRSYEQYF.

In this sample, this clonotype turned up many times. The rearrangement uses TRBV20-1 and TRBJ2-5; TRBD2 matches 12 bases. The V gene's germline CDR1 is DFQATT and CDR2 SNEGSKA (reference sequence). Trimming took 2 bases from V and 7 from J; bases not matched to a gene: 14. The CDR3 is 17 amino acids. The CDR3 region has the DNA TGCAGTGCTAGATTACCCGGGGGGTCGACTAGCGGGAGGACCCAGTACTTC. Translating gives CSARLPGGSTSGRTQYF.

This clonotype was found a few times. This chain links TRBV28 with TRBJ2-1; 8 bases map to TRBD2. CDR3 length equals 16 residues. Germline loops: CDR1 MDHEN, CDR2 SYDVKM. The ends lost 1 base at V and 2 bases at J; junction bases unmatched: 4. Written as DNA, the CDR3 is TGTGCCAGCAGTTTATCAGGCGGGAGGCCCTACAATGAGCAGTTCTTC. It translates to CASSLSGGRPYNEQFF.

This sequence joins TRBV7-2 and TRBJ2-5, with 7 bases fitting TRBD1. J gave up 4 bases and V 4 bases, and 3 bases lay outside the gene matches. Germline V gene data show CDR1 as SGHTA and CDR2 as FQGNSA. The CDR3 runs to 13 residues. The DNA for the CDR3 is TGTGCCAGCAGCTACGGGACAGTAGAGACCCAGTACTTC. As protein: CASSYGTVETQYF.

The V gene is TRBV6-5, the J gene TRBJ2-1, with 8 positions matching TRBD2. The CDR3 length is 15 residues. Per germline, CDR1 MNHEY and CDR2 SVGAGI. Losses at the gene ends were 0 bases for V and 5 bases for J; bases not matched to a gene: 3. In DNA form, the CDR3 reads TGTGCCAGCAGTTACTCGACTAGCGCAGACAATGAGCAGTTCTTC. It is translated as CASSYSTSADNEQFF.

This clonotype was detected ten times or more. The V gene is TRBV11-1, the J gene TRBJ1-1; 8 bases match TRBD1. In germline, CDR1 is SGHAT, CDR2 FQDESV (reference sequence). The ends lost 5 bases at V and 2 bases at J; junction bases unmatched: 7. The CDR3 has 15 amino acids. This CDR3 is CASSPLGQGNTEAFF. The CDR3 bases are TGTGCCAGCAGCCCCCTCGGACAGGGAAACACTGAAGCTTTCTTT.

The chain links TRBV5-1 to TRBJ2-5, with TRBD1 matching over 8 bases. CDR1 and CDR2 from the germline V gene are SGHRS and YFSETQ. The CDR3 covers 17 residues. Trimming cost V 6 bases and J 0 bases; bases outside gene matches: 13. In nucleotides, the CDR3 is TGCGCCAGCAACTCCGGGACAGGTCTCTTGTACCAAGAGACCCAGTACTTC. This encodes CASNSGTGLLYQETQYF. Full variable domain (rest looked up from reference TRBV5-1 and TRBJ2-5): KAGVTQTPRYLIKTRGQQVTLSCSPISGHRSVSWYQQTPGQGLQFLFEYFSETQRNKGNFPGRFSGRQFSNSRSEMNVSTLELGDSALYLCASNSGTGLLYQETQYFGPGTRLLVL.

The chain recombines TRBV6-2 or TRBV6-3 with TRBJ2-7; 9 positions match TRBD2. The V gene's germline CDR1 is MNHEY and CDR2 SVGEGT. V shed 6 bases and J 3 bases; nucleotides not matched to a gene: 6. This CDR3 has 14 residues. CDR3 nucleotide sequence: TGTGCCAGCAGATATAGCGGGAGTTACTACGAGCAGTACTTC. Its protein is CASRYSGSYYEQYF.

The chain recombines TRBV4-3 with TRBJ2-3; no reliable D call. The CDR3 runs 16 residues. Trimming shortened V by 4 bases and J by 1 base, and 15 bases separated the two germline ends. Germline V CDR1 and CDR2: LGHNA, YSLEER. The CDR3 loop is CASSPASVVGTDTQYF. CDR3 bases: TGCGCCAGCAGCCCAGCTTCCGTCGTGGGCACAGATACGCAGTATTTT.

J is TRBJ1-5 and V is TRBV7-2; D gene uncertain. The CDR3 spans 13 residues. Germline V lookup: CDR1 SGHTA, CDR2 FQGNSA. V lost 2 bases to trimming and J lost 5 bases, with 7 bases between them. This CDR3 is CASSLKRDQPQHF. The DNA of the CDR3 is TGTGCCAGCAGCTTAAAAAGGGATCAGCCCCAGCATTTT.

This clonotype was found many times. The chain combines TRBV12-3 or TRBV12-4 with TRBJ2-2; TRBD2 might be the D (5 bases). There are 13 residues in the CDR3. Trimming took 5 bases from V and 5 from J, leaving 9 bases between them. The CDR3 is CASSMGRTGELFF. The CDR3 DNA follows: TGTGCCAGCAGTATGGGGAGAACCGGGGAGCTGTTTTTT.